The table lists the clone carrying this T cell receptor beta chain with a few counts. MiXCR, applied by TCRdb to the RT-PCR reads, yields one record per CDR3 protein. This sample carries about 700,000 distinct CDR3 sequences, approximately 15% of them seen once, and the ten largest clones take about 3.6%. The CDR3 is 16 residues long. V shed 2 bases and J 6 bases; nucleotides not matched to a gene: 9. Germline CDR1 is MNHNY and CDR2 is SVGAGI (reference sequence). This clonotype was sampled from a female donor in good health, serving as a healthy control. J is TRBJ2-4 and V is TRBV6-6; 8 nucleotides line up with TRBD1. The sequenced sample was memory CD4+ T cells from blood. Here the CDR3 DNA reads TGTGCCAGCAGTTACCCCGCAGGGGGCGTGGGAAACATTCAGTACTTC. Its translation: CASSYPAGGVGNIQYF.